This entry lists 32 T cell receptor beta chains sequenced from one sample in a study of blood T cell repertoires in COVID-19. Method: immunoSEQ multiplex PCR; TCRdb's copy keeps in-frame clones and lacks some. The data show 300,000 to 400,000 clones, with roughly 88% seen just once and 0.95% to 1% held by the top ten. The sample taken for sequencing was PBMCs or T cells enriched from blood (not recorded which). The receptors were gathered from a woman in her 30s with acute COVID-19.

The rearrangement joins TRBV3-1 (or the pseudogene TRBV3-2) to TRBJ2-5; 8 nucleotides agree with TRBD1. The CDR3 has 15 amino acids. Unmatched junction bases numbered 8, after V lost 3 bases and J lost 5 bases. Per germline, CDR1 LGHDT and CDR2 YNNKEL (reference sequence). The CDR3 sequence is CASSHRTGLRETQYF. The CDR3 region has the DNA TGTGCCAGCAGCCACCGGACAGGGTTGAGGGAGACCCAGTACTTC.

The V call is TRBV15, the J call TRBJ1-3; 11 bases map to TRBD1. V shed 0 bases and J 2 bases; nucleotides not matched to a gene: 6. The V gene's germline CDR1 is LNHNV and CDR2 YYDKDF (reference sequence). The CDR3 length is 18 residues. The CDR3 nucleotides read TGTGCCACCAGCAGAGATCTAGGACAGGGGGCGCCTGGAAACACCATATATTTT. Protein: CATSRDLGQGAPGNTIYF. The full variable domain, its missing parts supplied by reference TRBV15 and TRBJ1-3, is DAMVIQNPRYQVTQFGKPVTLSCSQTLNHNVMYWYQQKSSQAPKLLFHYYDKDFNNEADTPDNFQSRRPNTSFCFLDIRSPGLGDTAMYLCATSRDLGQGAPGNTIYFGEGSWLTVV.

This clone occurred many times. The chain carries TRBV2 and TRBJ2-3, with 13 bases lining up with TRBD2. This CDR3 spans 16 amino acids. V dropped 6 bases and J dropped 0; count of bases not matched to a gene: 3. Per the germline V gene, CDR1 is SNHLY and CDR2 is FYNNEI. The DNA for the CDR3 is TGTGCCAGCAGCCGGGGACTAGCGGGGAGCACAGATACGCAGTATTTT. It specifies CASSRGLAGSTDTQYF.

Concerning this clone itself: Other DNA sequences of this sample code for an identical CDR3. This sequence joins TRBV6-5 and TRBJ2-7, with TRBD1 matching 10 bases. Germline lookup yields CDR1 MNHEY and CDR2 SVGAGI. The CDR3 loop spans 14 amino acids. The ends lost 5 bases at V and 3 bases at J; junction bases unmatched: 4. CDR3 coding DNA: TGTGCCAGCAGTCCGGACAGGGGGTACTACGAGCAGTACTTC. Its translation is CASSPDRGYYEQYF.

This clone was observed a few times. The J gene is TRBJ1-1, the V gene TRBV5-1; D remains ambiguous. Deletions cut 0 bases from V and 3 bases from J, with 12 bases between. Germline V lookup: CDR1 SGHRS, CDR2 YFSETQ. This CDR3 is 15 amino acids long. CDR3 DNA sequence: TGCGCCAGCAGCTTGGGGGCGGGCTGGGACACTGAAGCTTTCTTT. Its translation is CASSLGAGWDTEAFF. The whole variable domain, filled in from reference TRBV5-1 and TRBJ1-1, reads KAGVTQTPRYLIKTRGQQVTLSCSPISGHRSVSWYQQTPGQGLQFLFEYFSETQRNKGNFPGRFSGRQFSNSRSEMNVSTLELGDSALYLCASSLGAGWDTEAFFGQGTRLTVV.

The CDR3 reads CASSSGVEAFF. CDR3 in DNA: TGTGCCAGCAGCTCAGGGGTTGAAGCTTTCTTT. The chain links TRBV5-4 to TRBJ1-1, with D maybe TRBD1 (6 bases). The germline gives CDR1 SGHNT, CDR2 YYREEE (reference sequence). The germline V and J ends were trimmed by 3 bases and 7 bases, with 7 bases remaining between them. There are 11 residues in the CDR3.

The gene calls are TRBV7-8 and TRBJ2-5; D is possibly TRBD1 (5 bases). The CDR3 loop spans 13 amino acids. CDR1 is SGHVS and CDR2 is FQNEAQ in the germline V gene. Trimming left V 5 bases short and J 2 bases short, with 9 bases between. DNA of the CDR3: TGTGCCAGCAGCCGACAGAATCAAGAGACCCAGTACTTC. Translation gives CASSRQNQETQYF.

This chain links TRBV6-5 with TRBJ2-7, with 7 bases that match TRBD1. V gave up 2 bases and J gave up 2 bases; unmatched junction bases: 6. The germline V gene has CDR1 MNHEY and CDR2 SVGAGI. This CDR3 region has 15 residues. This CDR3 is CASSYKTGYPYEQYF. Written as DNA, the CDR3 is TGTGCCAGCAGTTACAAGACAGGGTATCCCTACGAGCAGTACTTC.

V usage is TRBV9 and J usage is TRBJ2-3; 11 bases align to TRBD1. The germline gives CDR1 SGDLS, CDR2 YYNGEE. V dropped 5 bases and J dropped 4; count of bases not matched to a gene: 9. CDR3 length equals 16 residues. CDR3 nucleotide sequence: TGTGCCAGCAGTGCGACTTGGACAGGGGGCTCAGATACGCAGTATTTT. Its translation is CASSATWTGGSDTQYF.

This sequence joins TRBV6-5 and TRBJ1-2; 10 bases line up with TRBD1. This CDR3 spans 14 amino acids. The V and J ends lost 7 bases and 7 bases, in that order; junction bases with no gene match: 9. CDR1 is MNHEY and CDR2 is SVGAGI in the germline V gene. This CDR3 is CASKGDRGRFGYTF. CDR3 nucleotides: TGTGCCAGCAAGGGAGACAGGGGGCGGTTTGGCTACACCTTC.

V and J are TRBV27 and TRBJ1-1; TRBD1 agrees at 8 bases. Germline CDR1 and CDR2: MNHEY and SMNVEV (reference sequence). The junction had 6 bases not matched to a gene; V was cut back by 5 bases and J by 4 bases. The CDR3 extends over 14 amino acids. CDR3 sequence (DNA): TGTGCCAGCAGTGTCGGGGACAGGCTCACTGAAGCTTTCTTT. Its protein is CASSVGDRLTEAFF.

The rearrangement links TRBV2 to TRBJ2-7; D ambiguous. Germline CDR1 and CDR2: SNHLY and FYNNEI. Between the trimmed V and J ends, which lost 6 bases and 0 bases, there was a span of 12 bases. The CDR3 consists of 14 residues. As DNA, the CDR3 is TGTGCCAGCAGGGTGGAGTCCAGCTCCTACGAGCAGTACTTC. Its translation: CASRVESSSYEQYF.

The rearrangement links TRBV24-1 to TRBJ2-7, with D maybe TRBD1 (6 bases). Germline V gene lookup returns CDR1 KGHDR and CDR2 SFDVKD. The CDR3 sequence is 15 residues long. V gave up 4 bases and J gave up 0 bases, with 12 bases separating them. CDR3 residues: CATSDPGASSYEQYF. CDR3 DNA: TGTGCCACCAGTGACCCAGGGGCCAGCTCCTACGAGCAGTACTTC.

This chain joins TRBV18 and TRBJ1-3, with 8 bases identical to TRBD1. The CDR3 has 16 residues. Per the germline V gene, CDR1 is KGHSH and CDR2 is LQKENI. Trimming cost V 3 bases and J 2 bases; bases outside gene matches: 6. The CDR3 nucleotides are TGTGCCAGCTCACCCGTAACAGGGGGTGCTGGAAACACCATATATTTT. It codes for CASSPVTGGAGNTIYF.

The rearrangement uses TRBV5-1 and TRBJ1-2, with 7 nucleotides matching TRBD1. Germline CDR1 and CDR2: SGHRS and YFSETQ. Unmatched junction bases numbered 11, after V lost 4 bases and J lost 5 bases. The CDR3 is 15 amino acids. The DNA of the CDR3 is TGCGCCAGCAGCATAGGACAGGTAGGCGGATATGGCTACACCTTC. Encoded protein: CASSIGQVGGYGYTF.

This clone was recorded a few times. The J gene is TRBJ1-2, the V gene TRBV30; tentative D call: TRBD1 (6 bases). V gave up 0 bases and J gave up 2 bases, with 10 bases separating them. This CDR3 comprises 14 residues. Germline V gene sequence: CDR1 GTSNPN, CDR2 SVGIG (reference sequence). The CDR3 DNA sequence: TGTGCCTGGAGTGTAGGGGGGGAGAACTATGGCTACACCTTC. It specifies CAWSVGGENYGYTF.

This chain links TRBV12-3 or TRBV12-4 with TRBJ1-2, with D possibly TRBD1 on 6 matching bases. Trimming stripped 4 bases from V and 4 bases from J, with 10 bases between. This CDR3 is built from 13 residues. The CDR3 nucleotides read TGTGCCAGCAGTTGGGGGGGCGGCTATGGCTACACCTTC. Its protein product is CASSWGGGYGYTF.

The chain carries TRBV5-1 and TRBJ2-7, with 9 bases fitting TRBD1. CDR1 and CDR2 (germline): SGHRS, YFSETQ. V shed 0 bases and J 2 bases; nucleotides not matched to a gene: 9. The CDR3 is made up of 17 amino acids. The CDR3 loop reads CASSLGSGQGAPYEQYF. Written as DNA, the CDR3 is TGCGCCAGCAGCTTGGGATCGGGACAGGGCGCACCCTACGAGCAGTACTTC.

The V and J genes are TRBV5-6 and TRBJ1-5; 11 bases are a match to TRBD1. Germline CDR1 SGHDT, CDR2 YYEEEE. The CDR3 is 16 amino acids. Losses at the gene ends were 2 bases for V and 0 bases for J; bases not matched to a gene: 1. CDR3 nucleotides: TGTGCCAGCAGCTTTGGGACAGGGGGTAGCAATCAGCCCCAGCATTTT. As protein: CASSFGTGGSNQPQHF.

The CDR3 protein is CAWSKGQGAGGYTF. The DNA of the CDR3 is TGTGCCTGGAGTAAGGGACAGGGGGCTGGTGGCTACACCTTC. The rearrangement joins TRBV30 to TRBJ1-2, with 12 positions matching TRBD1. V lost 2 bases, J lost 7 bases, and 5 bases stayed unmatched. The CDR3 is 14 amino acids. The germline gives CDR1 GTSNPN, CDR2 SVGIG (reference sequence). Full variable domain (remainder filled in from reference TRBV30 and TRBJ1-2): SQTIHQWPATLVQPVGSPLSLECTVEGTSNPNLYWYRQAAGRGLQLLFYSVGIGQISSEVPQNLSASRPQDRQFILSSKKLLLSDSGFYLCAWSKGQGAGGYTFGSGTRLTVV.

This clone occurred once. V usage is TRBV27 and J usage is TRBJ1-1; D perhaps matches TRBD1 (6 bases). V was clipped by 6 bases and J by 10 bases, with 18 bases between them. This CDR3 contains 13 residues. CDR1 and CDR2 from the germline V gene are MNHEY and SMNVEV (reference sequence). The CDR3 protein is CASSQETGSVAFF. CDR3 nucleotides: TGTGCCAGCAGCCAAGAAACAGGGTCGGTAGCTTTCTTT.

The chain employs TRBV27 and TRBJ2-2; 8 bases match TRBD1. The CDR3 sequence is 15 residues long. From germline, CDR1 is MNHEY and CDR2 SMNVEV (reference sequence). J lost 11 bases, V lost 3 bases, and 11 bases had no gene match. Here the CDR3 reads CASSFGRGLNGELFF. Here the CDR3 DNA reads TGTGCCAGCAGTTTCGGCAGGGGGCTAAATGGAGAGCTGTTTTTT.

V gene TRBV7-3 combines with J gene TRBJ2-7, with 11 bases aligning to TRBD1. Trimming removed 5 bases from V and 5 bases from J; junction bases left unmatched: 5. Germline V gives CDR1 SGHTA, CDR2 FQGTGA. The CDR3 has 14 residues. CDR3 bases: TGTGCCAGCAGCCCGGGACAGGGGGTCGACGAGCAGTACTTC. Amino acids: CASSPGQGVDEQYF.

This chain uses TRBV7-9 with TRBJ2-1; D perhaps matches TRBD2 (6 bases). Germline V gene data show CDR1 as SEHNR and CDR2 as FQNEAQ (reference sequence). V was cut by 6 bases and J by 14 bases, with 17 bases left in between. The length of the CDR3 is 12 residues. CDR3 region: CASRSGGLKEFF. The CDR3 nucleotides are TGTGCCAGCAGGTCCGGGGGACTTAAGGAGTTCTTC.

The V call is TRBV21-1, the J call TRBJ2-1; TRBD2 is the table's D call and was not checked against the DNA. TRBV21-1 is termed a pseudogene. The CDR3 is 20 residues long. The CDR3 reads CASSERAKCGGVISYNEQFF. The DNA of the CDR3 is TGTGCCAGCAGCGAGAGAGCGAAGTGCGGGGGAGTAATATCCTACAATGAGCAGTTCTTC.

This chain uses TRBV6-5 with TRBJ2-7; D ambiguous. The germline V gene has CDR1 MNHEY and CDR2 SVGAGI. This CDR3 is built from 14 residues. V was clipped by 0 bases and J by 1 base, with 7 bases between them. This CDR3 is CASSYSSGSYEQYF. In DNA form, the CDR3 reads TGTGCCAGCAGTTACTCGTCAGGATCCTACGAGCAGTACTTC.

The rearrangement uses TRBV5-1 and TRBJ2-3, with 11 positions matching TRBD2. Germline CDR1 reads SGHRS; CDR2 reads YFSETQ. Losses at the gene ends were 2 bases for V and 4 bases for J; bases not matched to a gene: 3. This CDR3 contains 15 residues. CDR3 residues: CASSFIAGGSDTQYF. CDR3 nucleotide sequence: TGCGCCAGCAGCTTTATAGCGGGGGGGTCAGATACGCAGTATTTT.

The rearrangement links TRBV15 to TRBJ1-5; D unclear. This CDR3 has 15 residues. V was clipped by 0 bases and J by 4 bases, with 10 bases between them. CDR1 and CDR2 (germline): LNHNV, YYDKDF (reference sequence). CDR3 nucleotide sequence: TGTGCCACCAGCAGAGATAGAGGGCAGAATCAGCCCCAGCATTTT. Protein product: CATSRDRGQNQPQHF.

This rearrangement joins TRBV27 to TRBJ2-7; D ambiguous. CDR3 size: 13 residues. Germline-derived CDR1 and CDR2 are MNHEY and SMNVEV (reference sequence). Trimming stripped 3 bases from V and 0 bases from J, with 6 bases between. CDR3 protein: CASSFRISYEQYF. CDR3 bases: TGTGCCAGCAGTTTTCGTATCTCCTACGAGCAGTACTTC.

The chain uses TRBV6-2 or TRBV6-3 and TRBJ1-5; D is possibly TRBD1 (6 bases). Germline V gene sequence: CDR1 MNHEY, CDR2 SVGEGT. The V end lost 4 bases, the J end lost 9 bases, and 16 bases lay between the germline ends. The CDR3 is made up of 14 amino acids. The CDR3 protein is CASSFRDTRSPQHF. CDR3 nucleotides: TGTGCCAGCAGTTTCCGGGACACACGGTCGCCCCAGCATTTT.

CDR3 in amino acids: CASSPQTGGYTF. The CDR3 DNA sequence: TGTGCCAGCTCACCACAGACAGGGGGCTACACCTTC. This chain links TRBV18 with TRBJ1-2; 7 bases match TRBD1. V shed 1 base, J shed 8 bases, and the junction held 1 base outside the gene matches. Germline CDR1 KGHSH, CDR2 LQKENI. The CDR3 is made up of 12 amino acids. Full variable domain (remainder filled in from reference TRBV18 and TRBJ1-2): NAGVMQNPRHLVRRRGQEARLRCSPMKGHSHVYWYRQLPEEGLKFMVYLQKENIIDESGMPKERFSAEFPKEGPSILRIQQVVRGDSAAYFCASSPQTGGYTFGSGTRLTVV.

The chain joins TRBV12-5 to TRBJ1-1; 7 bases line up with TRBD1. V dropped 7 bases and J dropped 4; count of bases not matched to a gene: 6. This CDR3 region has 13 residues. The germline V gene has CDR1 LGHNT and CDR2 FRNRAP. The CDR3 is CASANSGGTEAFF. The CDR3 DNA reads TGTGCTAGTGCCAACTCAGGGGGCACTGAAGCTTTCTTT.